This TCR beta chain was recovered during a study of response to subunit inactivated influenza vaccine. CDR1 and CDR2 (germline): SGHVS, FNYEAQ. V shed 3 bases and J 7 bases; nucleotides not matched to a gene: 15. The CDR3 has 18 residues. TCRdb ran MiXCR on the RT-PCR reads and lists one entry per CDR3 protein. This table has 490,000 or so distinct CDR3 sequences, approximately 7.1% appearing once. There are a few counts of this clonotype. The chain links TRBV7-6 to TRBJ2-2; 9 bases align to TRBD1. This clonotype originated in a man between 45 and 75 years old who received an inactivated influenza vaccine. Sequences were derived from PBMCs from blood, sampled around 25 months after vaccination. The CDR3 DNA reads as TGTGCCAGCAGCTTTTTATCCAATTCACAGGGGGCAGGCGGGGAGCTGTTTTTT. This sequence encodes CASSFLSNSQGAGGELFF.